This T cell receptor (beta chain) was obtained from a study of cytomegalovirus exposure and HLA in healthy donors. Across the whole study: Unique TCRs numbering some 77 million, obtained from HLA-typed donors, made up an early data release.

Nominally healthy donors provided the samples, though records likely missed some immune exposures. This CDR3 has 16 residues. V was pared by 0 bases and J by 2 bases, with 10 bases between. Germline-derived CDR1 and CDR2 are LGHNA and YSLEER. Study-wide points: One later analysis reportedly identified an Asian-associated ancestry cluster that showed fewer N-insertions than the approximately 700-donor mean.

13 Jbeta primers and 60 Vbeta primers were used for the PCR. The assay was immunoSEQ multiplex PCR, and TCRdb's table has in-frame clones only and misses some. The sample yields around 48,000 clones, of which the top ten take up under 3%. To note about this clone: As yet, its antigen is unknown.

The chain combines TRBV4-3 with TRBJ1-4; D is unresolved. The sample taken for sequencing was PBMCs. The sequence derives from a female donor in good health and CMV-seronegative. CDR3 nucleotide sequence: TGCGCCAGCAGCCAAGACAGGCTGGTGACTAATGAAAAACTGTTTTTT. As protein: CASSQDRLVTNEKLFF.